The clone carrying this T cell receptor beta chain was seen more than once but under ten times. Its antigen is not known. This specimen belongs to a study of long-term antiretroviral therapy in people with HIV. Investigators performed immunoSEQ version v3.0 at survey level. Clones were sequenced by immunoSEQ multiplex PCR, and TCRdb holds only the in-frame ones, with some missing. The sample has about 30,000 clones, approximately 92% seen once. Samples held about 0.9-10 million cryopreserved PBMC, and DNA extraction followed. From germline, CDR1 is SEHNR and CDR2 FQNEAQ (reference sequence). Trimming pared 1 base from V and 5 bases from J, leaving 11 bases between. The CDR3 consists of 14 residues. Study findings and constraints: Controls showed broader CDR3 length ranges than did the HIV repertoires. Information on adherence, resistance and therapy changes was unavailable.

Material: unsorted PBMCs, obtained 5 to 5.5 years after starting antiretroviral therapy. The chain joins TRBV7-9 to TRBJ1-1; D not certain. The clonotype originates from a woman aged 40-49 years with HIV. The CDR3 reads CASSLEGWLTEAFF. Here the CDR3 DNA reads TGTGCCAGCAGCTTAGAAGGGTGGTTAACTGAAGCTTTCTTT.